This T cell receptor (beta chain) was recovered during a study of shared clonotypes between healthy human individuals. The V end lost 3 bases, the J end lost 4 bases, and 6 bases lay between the germline ends. CDR3 size: 12 residues. The germline V gene has CDR1 SGDLS and CDR2 YYNGEE. Libraries were prepared by immunoSEQ multiplex PCR; TCRdb keeps only in-frame clonotypes and omits some of them. The table has 560,000 or so clones, around 96% seen once. Only CD45RO-negative cells positively selected for CCR7 counted as naive CD8 cells, so terminally differentiated effector memory CD45RA+ cells were excluded.

The V and J genes are TRBV9 and TRBJ2-3; D gene ambiguous. The sequenced sample consisted of naive CD8+ T cells sorted from blood. This clonotype was sampled from a woman aged 25-40 years in good health. The CDR3 coding sequence is TGTGCCAGCAGCGGAATGCCAGATACGCAGTATTTT. Protein: CASSGMPDTQYF.